The clone carrying this TCR beta chain was detected a few times. As yet, its antigen is unknown. The sample belongs to a study of T-cell memory formation after mild COVID-19. Study-level findings and limits: Some clones that responded were present in memory (sampled pre-infection), which suggests cross-reactive memory joined.

cDNA libraries for TCR alpha and TCR beta, carrying sample barcodes and UMIs, came from 5'RACE with constant-segment primers. Via MiXCR, TCRdb re-called the 5' RACE reads, giving one row per CDR3 protein. The sample contains under 550,000 distinct CDR3 sequences, around 17% of which appear only once. The TCR comes from a man younger than 30 who had mild COVID-19 (a few samples of this study predate the infection). Cell type and time point are not known. The sequenced sample was PBMCs or a T cell subset sorted from them (not recorded which).

The CDR3 here is CASSFPPAGVGYTF. The CDR3 coding sequence is TGTGCCAGCAGTTTCCCTCCGGCAGGGGTAGGCTACACCTTC. The chain couples TRBV28 to TRBJ1-2; possible D gene TRBD1, 6 bases. V dropped 3 bases and J dropped 8 bases, with 16 bases sitting between them. Germline values: CDR1 MDHEN, CDR2 SYDVKM. The CDR3 length is 14 residues.